This T cell receptor (beta chain) was profiled in a study of T cell repertoires in cytomegalovirus infection. Study-level information: Public TCR beta signatures were indicative of both CMV infection and a matching HLA type.

This clonotype was detected only once. What it binds is not known. A junction boundary mismatches the germline segment, possibly from a read error. From the reads, TCRdb called clonotypes with MiXCR, one entry per CDR3 protein. The table has roughly 720,000 distinct CDR3 sequences, 35% seen once. Germline V lookup: CDR1 SGHVS, CDR2 FQNEAQ. The CDR3 covers 14 residues. Study conclusions and caveats: There were carriers of CMV plus the relevant HLA, and cumulative public TCR beta family frequency identified them. In two of eight donors, the top clonotype was HLA-C-restricted CMV-specific.

The receptor was isolated from a human donor in good health (CMV status not recorded). Some clones in this sample may be carry-over from other donors' samples. The sample comprised PBMCs. The chain recombines TRBV7-8 with TRBJ1-2; D gene uncertain. CDR3 loop: CASSLDEFNYVYTF. Here the CDR3 DNA reads TGTGCCAGCAGCTTAGACGAGTTCAACTATGTCTACACCTTC. Based on the CDR3 plus reference TRBV7-8 and TRBJ1-2, the full variable domain is GAGVSQSPRYKVAKRGQDVALRCDPISGHVSLFWYQQALGQGPEFLTYFQNEAQLDKSGLPSDRFFAERPEGSVSTLKIQRTQQEDSAVYLCASSLDEFNYVYTFGSGTRLTVV.